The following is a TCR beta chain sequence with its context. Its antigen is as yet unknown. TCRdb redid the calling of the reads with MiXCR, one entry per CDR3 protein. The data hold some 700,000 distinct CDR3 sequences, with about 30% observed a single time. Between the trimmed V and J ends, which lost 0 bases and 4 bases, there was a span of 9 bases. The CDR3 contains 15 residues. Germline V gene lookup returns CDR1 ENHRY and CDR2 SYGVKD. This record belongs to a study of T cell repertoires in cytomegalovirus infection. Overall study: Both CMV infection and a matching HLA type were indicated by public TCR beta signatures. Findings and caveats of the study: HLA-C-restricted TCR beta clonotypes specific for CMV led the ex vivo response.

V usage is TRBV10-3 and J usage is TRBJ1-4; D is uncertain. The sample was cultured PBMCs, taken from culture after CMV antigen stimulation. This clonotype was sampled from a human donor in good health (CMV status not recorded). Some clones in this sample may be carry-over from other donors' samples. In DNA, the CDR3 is TGTGCCATCAGTGAGTCAGCGGGGTATAATGAAAAACTGTTTTTT. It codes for CAISESAGYNEKLFF.